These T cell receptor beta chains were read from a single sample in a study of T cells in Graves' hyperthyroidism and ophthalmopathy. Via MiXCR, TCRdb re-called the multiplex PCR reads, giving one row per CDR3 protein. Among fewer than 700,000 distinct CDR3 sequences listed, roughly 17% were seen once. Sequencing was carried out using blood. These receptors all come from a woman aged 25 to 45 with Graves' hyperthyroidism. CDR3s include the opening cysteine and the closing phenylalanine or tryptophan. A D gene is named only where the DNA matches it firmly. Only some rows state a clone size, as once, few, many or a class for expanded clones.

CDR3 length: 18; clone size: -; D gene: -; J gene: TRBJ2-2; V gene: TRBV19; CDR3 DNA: TGTGCCAGTAGTATTTTTGGCAGGGATGGATTGAGCACCGGGGAGCTGTTTTTT; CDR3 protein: CASSIFGRDGLSTGELFF
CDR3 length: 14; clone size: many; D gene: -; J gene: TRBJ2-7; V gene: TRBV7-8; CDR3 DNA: TGTGCCAGCAGCTCCCCGGGACACTCCTACGAGCAGTACTTC; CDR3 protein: CASSSPGHSYEQYF
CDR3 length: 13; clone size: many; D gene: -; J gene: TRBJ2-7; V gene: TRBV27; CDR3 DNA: TGTGCCAGCAGTCTCACCAGGGGCGCCGAGCAGTACTTC; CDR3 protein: CASSLTRGAEQYF
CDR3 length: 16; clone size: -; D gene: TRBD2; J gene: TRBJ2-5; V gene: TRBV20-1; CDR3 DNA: TGCAGTGCTAGACCCGGACTAGCGGGAGTGAGTGAGACCCAGTACTTC; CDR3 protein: CSARPGLAGVSETQYF
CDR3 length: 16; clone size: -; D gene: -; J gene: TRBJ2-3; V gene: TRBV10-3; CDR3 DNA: TGTGCCAGCAGTACCCGTCTGTTTGGAGTCACAGATACGCAGTATTTT; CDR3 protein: CASSTRLFGVTDTQYF
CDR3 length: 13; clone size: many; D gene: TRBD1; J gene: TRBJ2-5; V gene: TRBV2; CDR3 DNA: TGTGCCAGCATTACGAAGGGGGCAGAGACCCAGTACTTC; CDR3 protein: CASITKGAETQYF
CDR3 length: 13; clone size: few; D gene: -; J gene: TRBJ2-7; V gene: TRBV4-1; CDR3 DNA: TGCGCCAGCAGCCCCCCGGGAGCCTTCGAGCAGTACTTC; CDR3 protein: CASSPPGAFEQYF
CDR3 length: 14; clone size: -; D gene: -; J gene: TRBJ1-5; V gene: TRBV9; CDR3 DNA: TGTGCCAGCAGCGTAGGAGTTTCCAATCAGCCCCAGCATTTT; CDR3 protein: CASSVGVSNQPQHF
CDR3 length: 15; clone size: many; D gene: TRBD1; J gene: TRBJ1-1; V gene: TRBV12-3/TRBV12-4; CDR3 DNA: TGTGCCAGCAGCAAACCCGGACAGGGGGATACTGAAGCTTTCTTT; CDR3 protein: CASSKPGQGDTEAFF
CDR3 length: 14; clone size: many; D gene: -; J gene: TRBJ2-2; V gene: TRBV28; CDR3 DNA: TGTGCCAGCCTGGGGGCCCTAAGCACCGGGGAGCTGTTTTTT; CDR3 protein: CASLGALSTGELFF